Listed here is a single T cell receptor beta chain. In the authors' workflow: Estimation of nucleated cell counts relied on the amplification of reference gene primers. Profiling relied on immunoSEQ multiplex PCR, and the TCRdb table lists in-frame clones only, not all of them. The V and J calls and clone size were taken over from that table, and D and trimming were inferred from the DNA. The table shows some 250,000 clones, with about 80% occurring only once. This specimen comes from a study of blood T cell repertoires in COVID-19. About the research overall: Specimens from acute and convalescent COVID-19 originated in the United States, Italy and Spain. Sample material is recorded as cDNA or gDNA derived from T cells, B-cell-depleted T cells, or PBMCs.

The CDR3 covers 13 residues. Trimming removed 6 bases from V and 5 bases from J, with 11 bases in between. The receptor was isolated from a woman aged 80 or over with acute or convalescent COVID-19. The rearrangement uses TRBV12-3 or TRBV12-4 and TRBJ1-5; possibly TRBD1 for D (6 bases). The specimen sequenced was peripheral blood. The CDR3 is CASSVGADQPQHF. DNA for the CDR3: TGTGCCAGCAGCGTGGGGGCAGATCAGCCCCAGCATTTT.